Listed below are T cell receptor beta chains from one sample, sequenced in a study of technical replicates of blood from several donors. Measured with immunoSEQ multiplex PCR; TCRdb has only the in-frame clones, and not every one. The profile shows around 63,000 clones, roughly 98% of them singletons. What was sequenced was T cells isolated from PBMCs. The receptor set was obtained from a human donor in good health. The CDR3 runs from the conserved cysteine through the conserved F or W. The D gene is left open where the match is weak. The size field is filled for only some rows; it gives once, few, many or a size class.

>TRBJ2-2|TRBV4-2|TRBD2|.
CASSQRLAGDNTGELFF
TGTGCCAGCAGCCAACGGCTAGCGGGGGATAACACCGGGGAGCTGTTTTTT
>TRBJ1-2|TRBV11-2|.|.
CASSLDQGSRGYTF
TGTGCCAGCAGCTTAGACCAGGGATCGCGCGGCTACACCTTC
>TRBJ2-7|TRBV29-1|TRBD2|.
CSGGGSYEQYF
TGCAGCGGCGGGGGCTCCTACGAGCAGTACTTC
>TRBJ2-2|TRBV7-9|TRBD1|.
CASSFRQGDDGELFF
TGTGCCAGCAGCTTTCGACAGGGTGACGACGGGGAGCTGTTTTTT
>TRBJ2-3|TRBV28|.|.
CATTRFEVSADTQYF
TGTGCCACCACCCGGTTCGAAGTTTCTGCAGATACGCAGTATTTT
>TRBJ1-2|TRBV7-9|.|.
CASSLGDGYTF
TGTGCCAGCAGCTTAGGAGATGGCTACACCTTC
>TRBJ2-7|TRBV2|TRBD2|.
CASSQGLAGSWEQYF
TGTGCCAGCAGTCAAGGACTAGCGGGGTCTTGGGAGCAGTACTTC
>TRBJ2-2|TRBV6-1|.|.
CASRITDTGELFF
TGTGCCAGCAGGATAACGGACACCGGGGAGCTGTTTTTT
>TRBJ1-6|TRBV5-4|.|.
CASSFPTGDNSPLHF
TGTGCCAGCAGCTTTCCGACAGGCGACAATTCACCCCTCCACTTT
>TRBJ1-2|TRBV28|.|.
CASSLIDVLGSYTF
TGTGCCAGCAGTTTAATAGATGTCCTCGGTTCCTACACCTTC
>TRBJ2-2|TRBV5-1|.|.
CASKPHAPGELFF
TGCGCCAGTAAACCCCACGCGCCCGGGGAGCTGTTTTTT
>TRBJ2-5|TRBV5-1|TRBD2|.
CASTGDSGSRETQYF
TGCGCCAGCACCGGAGATAGCGGGAGTAGGGAGACCCAGTACTTC
>TRBJ2-7|TRBV4-1|.|.
CASSQDLGGLLNEQYF
TGCGCCAGCAGCCAAGATCTCGGGGGATTGCTCAACGAGCAGTACTTC
>TRBJ1-1|TRBV11-2|TRBD1|.
CASSTRTGHLSEAFF
TGTGCCAGCAGTACACGGACAGGACATTTATCTGAAGCTTTCTTT
>TRBJ2-7|TRBV4-2|.|.
CASRSTLNYEQYF
TGTGCCAGCCGGAGTACTTTAAACTACGAGCAGTACTTC
>TRBJ2-1|TRBV11-2|.|.
CASTLSRYNEQFF
TGTGCCAGCACCTTGAGCCGTTACAATGAGCAGTTCTTC
>TRBJ2-7|TRBV6-6|.|.
CASSYHRFYEQYF
TGTGCCAGCAGTTACCACAGGTTTTACGAGCAGTACTTC
>TRBJ1-1|TRBV19|.|.
CASRGQNTEAFF
TGTGCCAGTAGGGGACAGAACACTGAAGCTTTCTTT
>TRBJ2-5|TRBV11-2|.|once
CASSLDSYQETQYF
TGTGCCAGCAGCTTGGACAGTTACCAAGAGACCCAGTACTTC
>TRBJ1-1|TRBV6-1|TRBD1|.
CASTRTGQLNTEAFF
TGTGCCAGCACCAGAACGGGACAGTTGAACACTGAAGCTTTCTTT
>TRBJ1-3|TRBV2|TRBD1|.
CASSSRTGRSGNTIYF
TGTGCCAGCAGTTCACGGACAGGGAGGTCTGGAAACACCATATATTTT
>TRBJ1-1|TRBV30|TRBD1|.
CAFNRGQTTEAFF
TGTGCCTTTAACAGGGGGCAGACCACTGAAGCTTTCTTT
>TRBJ2-1|TRBV21-1|.|.
CASSNGETAGSYNEQFF
TGTGCCAGCAGCAATGGGGAAACGGCGGGCTCCTACAATGAGCAGTTCTTC
>TRBJ2-2|TRBV6-5|TRBD2|.
CASKIAGGRSGELFF
TGTGCCAGCAAAATAGCGGGAGGGCGGTCCGGGGAGCTGTTTTTT
>TRBJ1-3|TRBV30|TRBD1|.
CAWGPGQGVYTIYF
TGTGCCTGGGGGCCGGGACAGGGGGTATACACCATATATTTT
>TRBJ2-7|TRBV7-8|TRBD1|.
CASRPRGLRNWTSYEQYF
TGTGCCAGCAGGCCGAGGGGGCTACGGAACTGGACCTCCTACGAGCAGTACTTC
>TRBJ1-5|TRBV18|.|.
CASSPNRVQPQHF
TGTGCCAGCTCACCCAACAGGGTTCAGCCCCAGCATTTT
>TRBJ1-6|TRBV15|.|.
CATSRDFLGGSYNSPLHF
TGTGCCACCAGCAGAGATTTCCTCGGGGGCTCCTATAATTCACCCCTCCACTTT
>TRBJ1-3|TRBV30|TRBD1|.
CAWRQGGGNTIYF
TGTGCCTGGCGACAGGGTGGAGGAAACACCATATATTTT
>TRBJ2-3|TRBV5-5|.|.
CASSPETYTDTQYF
TGTGCCAGCAGCCCCGAAACTTACACAGATACGCAGTATTTT
>TRBJ2-3|TRBV11-2|TRBD1|.
CASSPQRGQGRDTQYF
TGTGCCAGCAGCCCCCAGAGAGGACAGGGGCGAGATACGCAGTATTTT
>TRBJ1-1|TRBV5-1|.|.
CASSLRTVNDLGTEAFF
TGCGCCAGCAGCTTGCGGACAGTCAACGATCTAGGCACTGAAGCTTTCTTT
>TRBJ2-1|TRBV27|TRBD1|.
CASSLSGQGIYNEQFF
TGTGCCAGCAGTTTATCTGGACAGGGGATTTACAATGAGCAGTTCTTC
>TRBJ2-7|TRBV29-1|.|once
CSVEDPWWGTNGGEQYF
TGCAGCGTTGAAGATCCTTGGTGGGGGACAAACGGCGGCGAGCAGTACTTC
>TRBJ2-3|TRBV14|.|.
CASSQALHANTDTQYF
TGTGCCAGCAGCCAAGCCCTCCACGCTAACACAGATACGCAGTATTTT
>TRBJ1-1|TRBV14|TRBD1|.
CASSHGTGPPLMNTEAFF
TGTGCCAGCAGCCACGGGACAGGGCCCCCGTTAATGAACACTGAAGCTTTCTTT
>TRBJ1-4|TRBV27|.|.
CASSLFSGINEKLFF
TGTGCCAGCAGTTTATTTTCCGGGATTAATGAAAAACTGTTTTTT
>TRBJ2-5|TRBV5-1|.|once
CASSLGLAQGETQYF
TGCGCCAGCAGCTTGGGTCTCGCCCAGGGGGAGACCCAGTACTTC
>TRBJ2-5|TRBV4-1|.|.
CASSPYQGETQYF
TGCGCCAGCAGCCCTTACCAGGGGGAGACCCAGTACTTC
>TRBJ1-5|TRBV30|.|.
CAWSVLYSNQPQHF
TGTGCCTGGAGTGTCTTATATAGCAATCAGCCCCAGCATTTT
>TRBJ1-1|TRBV4-2|.|.
CASSQEAGGIAPRTEAFF
TGTGCCAGCAGCCAAGAAGCGGGTGGGATTGCCCCCCGCACTGAAGCTTTCTTT
>TRBJ2-3|TRBV28|.|.
CASSFGPSGSDTQYF
TGTGCCAGCAGTTTCGGCCCGTCGGGTTCAGATACGCAGTATTTT
>TRBJ1-1|TRBV6-6|.|.
CASSYSGTGLAEAFF
TGTGCCAGCAGTTACTCGGGGACGGGACTGGCTGAAGCTTTCTTT
>TRBJ2-7|TRBV7-9|TRBD2|.
CASSPTSGRATYEQYF
TGTGCCAGCAGCCCGACTAGCGGGAGGGCCACCTACGAGCAGTACTTC
>TRBJ1-2|TRBV5-1|.|.
CASSFTGTSKSNYGYTF
TGCGCCAGCAGCTTTACCGGGACATCGAAATCTAACTATGGCTACACCTTC
>TRBJ2-3|TRBV6-1|.|.
CASKRTYSSTDTQYF
TGTGCCAGCAAAAGGACATATTCAAGCACAGATACGCAGTATTTT
>TRBJ2-5|TRBV27|.|.
CASSLRSGLPQETQYF
TGTGCCAGCAGTTTACGGTCGGGTCTCCCCCAAGAGACCCAGTACTTC
>TRBJ2-7|TRBV9|.|once
CASSVARGPYEQYF
TGTGCCAGCAGCGTAGCCAGGGGTCCCTACGAGCAGTACTTC
>TRBJ1-3|TRBV11-2|.|.
CASSNLQGSGNTIYF
TGTGCCAGCAGCAACCTACAGGGCTCTGGAAACACCATATATTTT
>TRBJ2-3|TRBV14|TRBD2|.
CASSQRLGLAGGQRTDTQYF
TGTGCCAGCAGCCAGCGGTTAGGACTAGCGGGAGGCCAACGCACAGATACGCAGTATTTT
>TRBJ2-7|TRBV5-4|TRBD2|.
CASSLRLAGTYEQYF
TGTGCCAGCAGCTTGCGGCTAGCGGGGACCTACGAGCAGTACTTC
>TRBJ2-1|TRBV5-1|TRBD2|.
CASSSLAGNEQFF
TGCGCCAGCAGCTCACTAGCGGGGAATGAGCAGTTCTTC
>TRBJ2-1|TRBV29-1|.|.
CSARSNEQFF
TGCAGCGCCCGTAGCAATGAGCAGTTCTTC
>TRBJ1-2|TRBV7-9|TRBD1|.
CASSPDRGGIYGYTF
TGTGCCAGCAGCCCGGACAGGGGAGGGATCTATGGCTACACCTTC
>TRBJ1-3|TRBV7-6|TRBD1|.
CASSLDRGDTIYF
TGTGCCAGCAGCTTGGACAGGGGGGACACCATATATTTT
>TRBJ1-4|TRBV29-1|.|.
CSAQSPFDEKLFF
TGCAGCGCTCAGTCCCCATTCGATGAAAAACTGTTTTTT
>TRBJ2-5|TRBV28|TRBD1|.
CASNSVGQGREETQYF
TGTGCCAGCAACTCTGTGGGACAGGGAAGAGAGGAGACCCAGTACTTC
>TRBJ1-1|TRBV19|.|.
CASIGGTGNTEAFF
TGTGCCAGTATCGGGGGGACCGGGAACACTGAAGCTTTCTTT
>TRBJ1-1|TRBV2|.|.
CASRSVRQDTEAFF
TGTGCCAGCAGGTCTGTCCGCCAGGACACTGAAGCTTTCTTT
>TRBJ2-7|TRBV5-4|TRBD2|.
CASSTTLAGGTYEQYF
TGTGCCAGCAGCACTACACTAGCGGGAGGGACCTACGAGCAGTACTTC